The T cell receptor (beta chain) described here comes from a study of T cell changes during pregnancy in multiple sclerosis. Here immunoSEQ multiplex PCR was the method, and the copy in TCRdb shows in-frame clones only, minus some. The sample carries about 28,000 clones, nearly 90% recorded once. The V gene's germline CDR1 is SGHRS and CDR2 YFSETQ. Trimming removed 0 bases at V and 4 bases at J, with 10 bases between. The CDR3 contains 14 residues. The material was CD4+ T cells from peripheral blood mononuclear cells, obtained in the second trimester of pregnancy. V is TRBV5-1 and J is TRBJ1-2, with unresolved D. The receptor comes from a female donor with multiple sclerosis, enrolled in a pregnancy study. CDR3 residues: CASSLERTAYGYTF. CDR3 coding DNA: TGCGCCAGCAGCTTGGAGAGGACTGCCTATGGCTACACCTTC. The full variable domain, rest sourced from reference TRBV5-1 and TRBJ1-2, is KAGVTQTPRYLIKTRGQQVTLSCSPISGHRSVSWYQQTPGQGLQFLFEYFSETQRNKGNFPGRFSGRQFSNSRSEMNVSTLELGDSALYLCASSLERTAYGYTFGSGTRLTVV.